The entry below describes one T cell receptor beta chain. The antigen is unknown. Per-sample PBMC isolation yielded at least 6.5 million cells. A sample-barcoded 5' primer and a J-beta primer mix were used in a second PCR of about 7 to 11 cycles. Each cDNA molecule carried a tag from a template-switch adaptor that contained 12 random nucleotides. TCRdb redid the calling of the 5' RACE reads with MiXCR, one entry per CDR3 protein. The sample contains 730,000 or so distinct CDR3 sequences, about 43% of which appear only once. The sample originates from a study of blood T cells in healthy people across ages. CDR3 size: 18 residues. Germline CDR1 reads MNHEY; CDR2 reads SVGEGT. The ends were cut back, 2 bases at V and 1 base at J, with 17 bases in the middle. Study observations and caveats: TCR beta diversity tracked closely with naive T cell percentage.

This clonotype was obtained from a man of 80 years or more in good health. The sequenced sample consisted of blood. The V and J genes are TRBV6-2 or TRBV6-3 and TRBJ2-2; tentative D call: TRBD1 (6 bases). The CDR3 loop is CASSYAHGDTWNTGELFF. The CDR3 region has the DNA TGTGCCAGCAGTTACGCACATGGGGACACCTGGAACACCGGGGAGCTGTTTTTT.